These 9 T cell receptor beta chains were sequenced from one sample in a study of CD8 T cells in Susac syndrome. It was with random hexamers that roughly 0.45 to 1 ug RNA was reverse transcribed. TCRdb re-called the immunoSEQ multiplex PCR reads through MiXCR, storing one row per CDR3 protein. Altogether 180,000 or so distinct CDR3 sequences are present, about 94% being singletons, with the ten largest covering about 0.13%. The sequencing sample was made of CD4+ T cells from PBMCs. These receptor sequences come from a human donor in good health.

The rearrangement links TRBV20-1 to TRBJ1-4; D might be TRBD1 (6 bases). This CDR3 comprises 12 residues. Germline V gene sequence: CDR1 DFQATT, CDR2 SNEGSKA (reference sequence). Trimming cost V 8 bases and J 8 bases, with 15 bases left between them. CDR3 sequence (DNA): TGCAGTTCATCAGGGGAGGAAGAAAAACTGTTTTTT. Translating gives CSSSGEEEKLFF.

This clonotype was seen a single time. DNA of the CDR3: TGTGCCAGCAGTTTAGGATCCACCGGACCCCTCCACTTT. The encoded protein is CASSLGSTGPLHF. The genes are TRBV28 and TRBJ1-6, with D unclear. The CDR3 has 13 residues. V was trimmed by 2 bases and J by 12 bases, leaving 11 bases between them. Germline V gene lookup returns CDR1 MDHEN and CDR2 SYDVKM.

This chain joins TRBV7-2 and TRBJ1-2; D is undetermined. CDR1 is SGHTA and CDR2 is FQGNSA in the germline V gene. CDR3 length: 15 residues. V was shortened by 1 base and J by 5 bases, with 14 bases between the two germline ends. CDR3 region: CASSLDTHREYGYTF. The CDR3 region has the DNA TGTGCCAGCAGCTTAGATACGCACAGAGAATATGGCTACACCTTC.

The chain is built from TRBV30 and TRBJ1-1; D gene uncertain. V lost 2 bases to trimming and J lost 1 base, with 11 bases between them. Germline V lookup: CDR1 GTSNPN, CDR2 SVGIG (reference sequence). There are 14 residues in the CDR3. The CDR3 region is CAWSFLSRNTEAFF. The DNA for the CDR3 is TGTGCCTGGAGTTTTCTGAGTAGGAACACTGAAGCTTTCTTT.

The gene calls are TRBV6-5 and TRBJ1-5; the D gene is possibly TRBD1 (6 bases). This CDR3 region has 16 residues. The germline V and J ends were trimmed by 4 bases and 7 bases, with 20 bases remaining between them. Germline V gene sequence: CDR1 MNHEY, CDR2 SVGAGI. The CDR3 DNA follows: TGTGCCAGCAGTTCTCTCACAGGGTGGGGGCGGCAGCCCCAGCATTTT. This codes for CASSSLTGWGRQPQHF.

This CDR3 reads CAWSGGQGGSPLHF. In DNA, the CDR3 is TGTGCCTGGAGCGGTGGACAGGGGGGTTCACCCCTCCACTTT. V gene TRBV30 combines with J gene TRBJ1-6, with TRBD1 matching over 10 bases. This CDR3 has 14 residues. In germline, CDR1 is GTSNPN, CDR2 SVGIG (reference sequence). V shed 3 bases and J 9 bases; nucleotides not matched to a gene: 5. The variable domain in full, with the rest retrieved from reference TRBV30 and TRBJ1-6, is SQTIHQWPATLVQPVGSPLSLECTVEGTSNPNLYWYRQAAGRGLQLLFYSVGIGQISSEVPQNLSASRPQDRQFILSSKKLLLSDSGFYLCAWSGGQGGSPLHFGNGTRLTVT.

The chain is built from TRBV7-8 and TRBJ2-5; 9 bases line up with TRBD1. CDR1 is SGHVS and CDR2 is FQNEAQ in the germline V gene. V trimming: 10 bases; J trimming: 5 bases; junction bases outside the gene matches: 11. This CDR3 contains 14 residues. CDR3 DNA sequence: TGTGCCACGGGCAGGGACAGGGCTTTTGAGACCCAGTACTTC. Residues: CATGRDRAFETQYF.

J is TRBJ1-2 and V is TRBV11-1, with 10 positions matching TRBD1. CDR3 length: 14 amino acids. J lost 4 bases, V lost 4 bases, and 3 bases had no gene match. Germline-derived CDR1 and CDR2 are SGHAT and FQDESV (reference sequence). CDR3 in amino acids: CASSWDRGSYGYTF. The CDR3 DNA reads TGTGCCAGCAGCTGGGACAGGGGTTCCTATGGCTACACCTTC.

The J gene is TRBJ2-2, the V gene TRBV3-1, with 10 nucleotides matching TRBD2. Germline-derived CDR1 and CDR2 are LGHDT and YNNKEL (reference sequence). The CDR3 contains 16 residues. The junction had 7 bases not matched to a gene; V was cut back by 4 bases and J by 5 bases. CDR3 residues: CASSRQRGGRTGELFF. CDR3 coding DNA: TGTGCCAGCAGCCGCCAGCGGGGGGGCCGTACCGGGGAGCTGTTTTTT.